This T cell receptor (beta chain) derives from a study of cytomegalovirus exposure and HLA in healthy donors. Donors came from a validation cohort of fewer than 150 subjects, distinct from the first 666-subject cohort. The CDR3 is 18 amino acids. The germline V gene encodes CDR1 KGHSH and CDR2 LQKENI. Germline trimming cut 0 bases from V and 1 base from J; bases unmatched to any gene: 11. Note on this clone: What it binds is not known.

Study-wide points: Whilst most TCR sequences proved rare, a subset of public TCRs occurred across many donors. Some TCR beta chains (more than 150 of them) were listed as cytomegalovirus-associated.

The data were produced by immunoSEQ multiplex PCR, yet TCRdb's version contains in-frame clones alone and is incomplete. The repertoire has 220,000 or so clones, around 86% of them found once; the top ten carry 1.5% to 2.5%. The chain carries TRBV18 and TRBJ2-5, with 7 bases identical to TRBD2. The sequencing input was PBMCs. The receptor was derived from a woman aged 18 to 35 in good health and CMV-seropositive. CDR3: CASSPPRRSGRTQETQYF. CDR3 nucleotide sequence: TGTGCCAGCTCACCACCTCGTCGTAGCGGGCGCACCCAAGAGACCCAGTACTTC.